This TCR beta chain was sequenced in a study of early T cells in non-severe SARS-CoV-2 infection. Germline CDR1 reads LNHDA; CDR2 reads SQIVND (reference sequence). There are 14 residues in the CDR3. Between the trimmed V and J ends, which lost 8 bases and 0 bases, there was a span of 10 bases. A single record per CDR3 protein comes from TCRdb applying MiXCR to the 5' RACE reads. The sample lists about 80,000 distinct CDR3 sequences; approximately 12% were seen once. This clonotype was found a few times. This chain links TRBV19 with TRBJ1-4; D is unclear. The origin of this receptor is an adult who was a healthcare worker with PCR-confirmed SARS-CoV-2 infection or an uninfected control (not recorded which). Sequencing was performed on whole blood. CDR3 in DNA: TGTGCCAGTCGCCGATTTGCAACTAATGAAAAACTGTTTTTT. It translates to CASRRFATNEKLFF.